These 18 T cell receptor beta chains originate from one sample sequenced in a study of response to subunit inactivated influenza vaccine. TCRdb re-analysed the RT-PCR reads in MiXCR, keeping a single row per CDR3 protein. Here the sample spans 650,000 to 800,000 distinct CDR3 sequences, around 14% being singletons. The source was PBMCs from blood, collected approximately 15 days before vaccination. These receptors originate from a man between 45 and 60 years old who received an inactivated influenza vaccine.

This clonotype was seen a few times. The rearrangement links TRBV12-3 or TRBV12-4 to TRBJ2-1; 8 bases are shared with TRBD1. Trimming removed 4 bases from V and 3 bases from J; junction bases left unmatched: 8. The CDR3 contains 16 residues. This CDR3 is CASSSRGQESYNEQFF. CDR3 nucleotide sequence: TGTGCCAGCAGTTCCCGGGGACAGGAAAGCTACAATGAGCAGTTCTTC.

The CDR3 here is CAIKGQGAFGYTF. The CDR3, as DNA: TGTGCCATCAAGGGACAGGGGGCCTTTGGCTACACCTTC. V usage is TRBV10-3 and J usage is TRBJ1-2, with 12 bases lining up with TRBD1. Per germline, CDR1 ENHRY and CDR2 SYGVKD. V lost 7 bases to trimming and J lost 7 bases; unmatched junction nucleotides: 4. This CDR3 has 13 amino acids.

The CDR3 DNA sequence: TGCGCCAGCAGCGTCTTTGTAGCGGGGGGAGCCTACGAGCAGTACTTC. Translated: CASSVFVAGGAYEQYF. The J gene is TRBJ2-7, the V gene TRBV5-1, with 10 bases fitting TRBD2. Germline CDR1 SGHRS, CDR2 YFSETQ. With 4 bases clipped from V and 2 bases from J, the junction kept 9 bases outside the gene matches. CDR3 length: 16 amino acids.

The J gene is TRBJ1-2, the V gene TRBV29-1; D uncertain. V was pared by 0 bases and J by 4 bases, with 15 bases between. Germline V lookup: CDR1 SQVTM, CDR2 ANQGSEA. The CDR3 is 15 amino acids. This CDR3 reads CSVEDLPGLGYGYTF. The CDR3 DNA sequence: TGCAGCGTTGAAGATCTCCCCGGACTAGGCTATGGCTACACCTTC.

This clonotype was seen a handful of times. The chain employs TRBV29-1 and TRBJ2-5; 8 nucleotides agree with TRBD2. The V gene end was trimmed by 5 bases and the J gene end by 5 bases; junction bases not matched to a gene: 7. The CDR3 extends over 13 amino acids. Germline values: CDR1 SQVTM, CDR2 ANQGSEA. CDR3 in DNA: TGCAGCGTTCAGGGGCGGGGGGCGGAGACCCAGTACTTC. It yields the protein CSVQGRGAETQYF.

This clonotype was detected a few times. J is TRBJ2-7 and V is TRBV29-1; D gene uncertain. The germline V gene encodes CDR1 SQVTM and CDR2 ANQGSEA. CDR3 length equals 14 residues. V dropped 6 bases and J dropped 3 bases, with 18 bases sitting between them. The CDR3 loop is CSVTNPAESYEQYF. CDR3 coding DNA: TGCAGCGTCACGAACCCCGCAGAGAGCTACGAGCAGTACTTC.

This clonotype came up a few times. The rearrangement links TRBV5-1 to TRBJ2-3; D is possibly TRBD2 (5 bases). Per germline, CDR1 SGHRS and CDR2 YFSETQ. There are 13 residues in the CDR3. Trimming removed 7 bases from V and 8 bases from J, with 17 bases in between. Written as DNA, the CDR3 is TGCGCCAGCCAACCGGGGAGCTCGGGTACGCAGTATTTT. As protein: CASQPGSSGTQYF.

The chain couples TRBV4-2 to TRBJ2-1, with TRBD2 matching 10 bases. This CDR3 is 15 amino acids long. Per germline, CDR1 LGHNA and CDR2 YNFKEQ. V lost 2 bases, J lost 9 bases, and 7 bases stayed unmatched. In DNA form, the CDR3 reads TGTGCCAGCAGCCAACCGGGACTAGCGATTGGTGAGCAGTTCTTC. It encodes CASSQPGLAIGEQFF.

This clonotype was seen a handful of times. The chain couples TRBV10-3 to TRBJ2-1; 13 positions match TRBD2. With V trimmed by 5 bases and J by 8 bases, 9 bases remained unmatched. Germline V gene sequence: CDR1 ENHRY, CDR2 SYGVKD. The CDR3 is 16 amino acids. In DNA, the CDR3 is TGTGCCATCAGTACCGGGACTAGCGGGGATTTTTATGAGCAGTTCTTC. This encodes CAISTGTSGDFYEQFF.

The chain's CDR3 is CASSLLSDRDETQYF. The CDR3 region has the DNA TGTGCCAGCAGTTTATTGTCCGACAGGGACGAGACCCAGTACTTC. The chain couples TRBV27 to TRBJ2-5; 7 nucleotides match TRBD1. Germline V gene sequence: CDR1 MNHEY, CDR2 SMNVEV (reference sequence). The junction had 7 bases not matched to a gene; V was cut back by 1 base and J by 5 bases. The CDR3 contains 15 residues.

This sequence joins TRBV7-9 and TRBJ2-7; 11 bases fit TRBD2. The CDR3 covers 14 residues. Germline V gene lookup returns CDR1 SEHNR and CDR2 FQNEAQ (reference sequence). With 8 bases clipped from V and 0 bases from J, the junction kept 3 bases outside the gene matches. CDR3 coding DNA: TGTGCCAGCTCTAGCGGGAGGTACTCCTACGAGCAGTACTTC. Protein: CASSSGRYSYEQYF.

In its sample, this clonotype was seen a few times. The chain carries TRBV7-8 and TRBJ1-1; D gene ambiguous. Germline loops: CDR1 SGHVS, CDR2 FQNEAQ. This CDR3 is 13 amino acids long. Trimming removed 2 bases from V and 8 bases from J, with 12 bases in between. The CDR3, as DNA: TGTGCCAGCAGCTTATCCAAATCTGGGGAAGCTTTCTTT. Its protein product is CASSLSKSGEAFF.

The gene calls are TRBV6-2 or TRBV6-3 and TRBJ1-2; D not certain. Per germline, CDR1 MNHEY and CDR2 SVGEGT. CDR3 size: 12 residues. Trimming took off 2 bases at V and 8 bases at J, with 9 bases between the two ends. DNA for the CDR3: TGTGCCAGCAGTTACATGGGTCGGGGCTACACCTTC. Protein product: CASSYMGRGYTF.

This clonotype was counted at least ten times. The CDR3 loop reads CAISVTGDTGELFF. The CDR3 nucleotides read TGTGCCATCAGTGTGACAGGGGACACCGGGGAGCTGTTTTTT. The V and J genes are TRBV10-3 and TRBJ2-2; TRBD1 matches at 8 bases. The germline V gene encodes CDR1 ENHRY and CDR2 SYGVKD. The CDR3 loop spans 14 amino acids. Trimming took 4 bases from V and 3 from J; bases not matched to a gene: 1.

This clonotype was seen a few times. This CDR3 reads CASSLDGGTRVRSGANVLTF. As DNA, the CDR3 is TGCGCCAGCAGCTTGGATGGTGGGACCAGGGTGAGGTCTGGGGCCAACGTCCTGACTTTC. The chain recombines TRBV5-1 with TRBJ2-6; either TRBD1 or TRBD2 may fit D (5 bases each). The CDR3 extends over 20 amino acids. Per the germline V gene, CDR1 is SGHRS and CDR2 is YFSETQ. V gave up 0 bases and J gave up 1 base, with 20 bases separating them. Full variable domain (missing parts from reference TRBV5-1 and TRBJ2-6): KAGVTQTPRYLIKTRGQQVTLSCSPISGHRSVSWYQQTPGQGLQFLFEYFSETQRNKGNFPGRFSGRQFSNSRSEMNVSTLELGDSALYLCASSLDGGTRVRSGANVLTFGAGSRLTVL.

This clonotype was seen many times. This chain connects TRBV24-1 to TRBJ2-3, with 8 positions matching TRBD1. V trimming: 4 bases; J trimming: 2 bases; junction bases outside the gene matches: 7. The length of the CDR3 is 16 residues. Germline-derived CDR1 and CDR2 are KGHDR and SFDVKD. CDR3 in DNA: TGTGCCACCAGTGACAAACGGGACAGGAACACAGATACGCAGTATTTT. Its protein product is CATSDKRDRNTDTQYF.

This clonotype was counted between two and nine times. The chain uses TRBV21-1 and TRBJ1-1; the DNA was not used to check the table's D call, TRBD1. TRBV21-1 is marked as a pseudogene. The CDR3 consists of 15 residues. The CDR3, as DNA: TGTATTTCCTCGGGACAGGGGGCTTCGAACACTGAAGCTTTCTTT. Translated, it gives CISSGQGASNTEAFF.

The chain joins TRBV6-1 to TRBJ2-1; 16 bases are shared with TRBD2. The CDR3 extends over 18 amino acids. V shed 5 bases and J 4 bases; nucleotides not matched to a gene: 8. The germline V gene encodes CDR1 MNHNS and CDR2 SASEGT. CDR3 in amino acids: CASSPGTSGRGRYNEQFF. DNA for the CDR3: TGTGCCAGCAGTCCCGGGACTAGCGGGAGGGGACGATACAATGAGCAGTTCTTC.